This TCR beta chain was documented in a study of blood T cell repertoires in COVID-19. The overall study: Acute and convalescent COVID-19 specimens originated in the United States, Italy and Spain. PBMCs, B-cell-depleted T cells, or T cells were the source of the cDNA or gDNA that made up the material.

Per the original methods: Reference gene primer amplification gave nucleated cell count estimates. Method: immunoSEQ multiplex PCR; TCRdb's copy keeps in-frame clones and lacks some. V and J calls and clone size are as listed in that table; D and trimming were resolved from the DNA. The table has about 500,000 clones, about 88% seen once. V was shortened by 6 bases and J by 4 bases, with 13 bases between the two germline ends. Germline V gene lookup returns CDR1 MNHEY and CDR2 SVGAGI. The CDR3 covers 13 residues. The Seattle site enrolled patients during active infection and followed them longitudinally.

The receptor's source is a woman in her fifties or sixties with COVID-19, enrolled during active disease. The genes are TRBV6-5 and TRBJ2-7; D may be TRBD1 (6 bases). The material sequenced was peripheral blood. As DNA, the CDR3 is TGTGCCAGCAGGCACAGGGAATCTTACGAGCAGTACTTC. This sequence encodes CASRHRESYEQYF.